Shown below are 27 T cell receptor beta chains from a single sample sequenced in a study of sequential checkpoint blockade in melanoma. Method: immunoSEQ multiplex PCR; TCRdb's copy keeps in-frame clones and lacks some. Of 5,500 to 9,000 clones listed, under 30% were seen once; the top ten hold more than 20%. The treatment: randomized to nivolumab then ipilimumab (arm A) or the reverse (arm B). Source: tumor tissue (inferred from file names), taken from a patient given nivolumab and ipilimumab in sequence. The receptor set was obtained from a human donor with melanoma.

This clone showed up just a few times. This chain uses TRBV6-8 with TRBJ2-1; no clear D gene. V gave up 10 bases and J gave up 2 bases, with 12 bases separating them. Germline lookup yields CDR1 MNHGY and CDR2 SAAAGT. The CDR3 has 13 residues. The CDR3 DNA reads TGTGCCATCAAACCCGGTGCCTACAATGAGCAGTTCTTC. Protein sequence: CAIKPGAYNEQFF.

This clone was seen only a few times. The chain is built from TRBV9 and TRBJ2-3; 8 bases fit TRBD1. The CDR3 has 14 residues. J lost 2 bases, V lost 7 bases, and 6 bases had no gene match. Germline CDR1 SGDLS, CDR2 YYNGEE. The CDR3 nucleotides read TGTGCCAGCTCCCAGGGGGCCGCCACAGATACGCAGTATTTT. Translated: CASSQGAATDTQYF.

This clone was recorded at least ten times. DNA for the CDR3: TGTGCCAGCAGTCTCCCTCTGACGGGAGAAGAGACCCAGTACTTC. This sequence encodes CASSLPLTGEETQYF. The V gene is TRBV11-3, the J gene TRBJ2-5, with a possible D match to TRBD2 (6 bases). The CDR3 has 15 amino acids. Trimming stripped 6 bases from V and 3 bases from J, with 17 bases between. Germline V CDR1 and CDR2: SGHNT, YENEEA.

This clone was picked up many times. The genes are TRBV11-3 and TRBJ1-4; 11 nucleotides align to TRBD1. The length of the CDR3 is 16 residues. Germline V gene lookup returns CDR1 SGHNT and CDR2 YENEEA. V lost 5 bases and J lost 7; bases outside the gene matches: 9. CDR3 loop: CASSHGIGTGGEKLFF. DNA for the CDR3: TGTGCCAGCAGCCACGGGATAGGGACAGGGGGTGAAAAACTGTTTTTT.

Within the sample, this clone is medium-sized (0.01 to 0.1%). The J gene is TRBJ2-3, the V gene TRBV15, with D hard to call. V shed 0 bases and J shed 2 bases, with 6 bases lying between them. The length of the CDR3 is 14 residues. Germline V gene sequence: CDR1 LNHNV, CDR2 YYDKDF (reference sequence). The CDR3 protein is CATSRDRPTDTQYF. Here the CDR3 DNA reads TGTGCCACCAGCAGAGATAGACCCACAGATACGCAGTATTTT.

This clone was recorded many times. The gene calls are TRBV11-3 and TRBJ1-1; D is unclear. V was pared by 0 bases and J by 1 base, with 18 bases between. The CDR3 consists of 18 residues. Germline CDR1 SGHNT, CDR2 YENEEA. CDR3: CASSLESMELVGNTEAFF. As DNA, the CDR3 is TGTGCCAGCAGCTTAGAGTCAATGGAACTGGTGGGGAACACTGAAGCTTTCTTT.

This sequence joins TRBV6-7 and TRBJ1-1; D is unclear. TRBV6-7 is assigned to the ORF class and has an uncertain function. The CDR3 has 11 amino acids. V was trimmed by 7 bases and J by 1 base, leaving 4 bases between them. The CDR3 bases are TGTGCCAGCATGGGGAACACTGAAGCTTTCTTT. Amino acid sequence: CASMGNTEAFF.

This clone was seen a few times. This chain uses TRBV23-1 with TRBJ1-1; D may be TRBD1 (5 bases). TRBV23-1 is an ORF, with its function uncertain. The CDR3 runs 13 residues. V was pared by 6 bases and J by 0 bases, with 8 bases between. The CDR3 spells CASSLGLNTEAFF. The CDR3 DNA follows: TGCGCCAGCAGCTTGGGACTGAACACTGAAGCTTTCTTT.

This clone rates as medium-sized (0.01 to 0.1%). The gene calls are TRBV6-8 and TRBJ1-4; the match to TRBD1 covers 9 bases. Germline lookup yields CDR1 MNHGY and CDR2 SAAAGT. The CDR3 spans 16 residues. With 0 bases clipped from V and 5 bases from J, the junction kept 4 bases outside the gene matches. The CDR3 loop is CASSYSSGTGNEKLFF. In DNA, the CDR3 is TGTGCCAGCAGTTACTCGTCCGGGACAGGGAATGAAAAACTGTTTTTT.

This clone came up many times. The chain recombines TRBV6-8 with TRBJ2-7, with D tentatively TRBD1 or TRBD2 (5 bases each). This CDR3 is built from 15 residues. Germline values: CDR1 MNHGY, CDR2 SAAAGT. The V end was cut by 0 bases, the J end by 2 bases, with 11 bases between. The CDR3 sequence: CASSYSSTGPYEQYF. CDR3 sequence (DNA): TGTGCCAGCAGTTACTCGAGTACGGGACCCTACGAGCAGTACTTC.

The table lists this clone with a few counts. The V and J genes are TRBV6-8 and TRBJ1-5; no reliable D call. Germline loops: CDR1 MNHGY, CDR2 SAAAGT. The CDR3 covers 14 residues. Deletions cut 6 bases from V and 0 bases from J, with 9 bases between. The CDR3 DNA reads as TGTGCCAGCAGAGCGGCCTATAGCAATCAGCCCCAGCATTTT. It specifies CASRAAYSNQPQHF.

CDR3 amino acids: CASSPKVSGIAYEQYF. The DNA for the CDR3 is TGTGCCAGCTCACCGAAAGTTAGCGGGATCGCCTACGAGCAGTACTTC. The genes are TRBV18 and TRBJ2-7; 8 bases agree with TRBD2. This CDR3 spans 16 amino acids. The trim removed 3 bases at V and 2 bases at J, leaving 9 bases unmatched. Germline V lookup: CDR1 KGHSH, CDR2 LQKENI.

The chain carries TRBV4-1 and TRBJ2-2, with D possibly TRBD1 on 6 matching bases. Germline-derived CDR1 and CDR2 are MGHRA and YSYEKL. The CDR3 sequence is 15 residues long. V was cut by 0 bases and J by 6 bases, with 11 bases left in between. CDR3 DNA: TGCGCCAGCAGCCAAGATACAGGGTACTCCGGGGAGCTGTTTTTT. Protein sequence: CASSQDTGYSGELFF.

This clone is medium-sized in the sample. CDR3 in amino acids: CAWSGGTYTEAFF. The CDR3 bases are TGTGCCTGGAGCGGAGGGACCTACACTGAAGCTTTCTTT. This chain joins TRBV30 and TRBJ1-1; weak D call: TRBD1 (5 bases). The CDR3 runs 13 residues. Trimming took off 3 bases at V and 3 bases at J, with 11 bases between the two ends. Germline-derived CDR1 and CDR2 are GTSNPN and SVGIG (reference sequence).

This clone is a singleton in its sample. V usage is TRBV29-1 and J usage is TRBJ2-3; D remains ambiguous. CDR1 and CDR2 (germline): SQVTM, ANQGSEA. V was pared by 6 bases and J by 4 bases, with 14 bases between. The CDR3 length is 13 residues. CDR3 in amino acids: CSVGVAYPDTQYF. CDR3 in DNA: TGCAGCGTCGGTGTGGCTTACCCAGATACGCAGTATTTT.

This clone has a handful of counts. J is TRBJ2-2 and V is TRBV5-1, with 7 bases that match TRBD1. The trim removed 5 bases at V and 5 bases at J, leaving 9 bases unmatched. This CDR3 region has 15 residues. In germline, CDR1 is SGHRS, CDR2 YFSETQ. CDR3 nucleotide sequence: TGCGCCAGCAGTTACGACCAGACAGGGACCGGGGAGCTGTTTTTT. Its protein product is CASSYDQTGTGELFF. Full variable domain (rest looked up from reference TRBV5-1 and TRBJ2-2): KAGVTQTPRYLIKTRGQQVTLSCSPISGHRSVSWYQQTPGQGLQFLFEYFSETQRNKGNFPGRFSGRQFSNSRSEMNVSTLELGDSALYLCASSYDQTGTGELFFGEGSRLTVL.

This clone has a handful of counts. The CDR3 sequence: CAWSMGLITGELFF. CDR3 bases: TGTGCCTGGAGCATGGGACTTATCACCGGGGAGCTGTTTTTT. The V call is TRBV30, the J call TRBJ2-2, with D perhaps TRBD2 (6 bases). V gave up 3 bases and J gave up 4 bases, with 12 bases separating them. The germline V gene encodes CDR1 GTSNPN and CDR2 SVGIG (reference sequence). The CDR3 has 14 residues.

The chain combines TRBV1 with TRBJ1-3. TRBV1 is tagged as a pseudogene. CDR3 length: 16 amino acids. The CDR3 sequence: CASSQDLGGIGNTIYF. In nucleotides, the CDR3 is TGCGCCAGCAGCCAAGATTTGGGGGGAATCGGAAACACCATATATTTT.

This clone is medium-sized in the sample. This chain links TRBV9 with TRBJ1-1; D is uncertain. The V and J ends lost 1 base and 2 bases respectively, with 9 bases between them. Germline V gene lookup returns CDR1 SGDLS and CDR2 YYNGEE. CDR3 length: 14 amino acids. The CDR3 protein is CASSVILENTEAFF. In nucleotides, the CDR3 is TGTGCCAGCAGCGTAATTTTGGAAAACACTGAAGCTTTCTTT.

The genes are TRBV6-8 and TRBJ1-5; possibly TRBD1 for D (6 bases). CDR1 MNHGY and CDR2 SAAAGT come from the germline V gene. V was pared by 5 bases and J by 9 bases, with 20 bases between. The CDR3 has 15 amino acids. The CDR3 reads CASSPRVDRFGPQHF. The CDR3 DNA is TGTGCCAGCAGTCCTCGCGTAGACAGGTTTGGGCCCCAGCATTTT.

In its sample, this clone was seen a few times. This chain connects TRBV23-1 to TRBJ1-1; D is uncertain. Being an ORF, TRBV23-1 has a function that is uncertain. The germline V and J ends were trimmed by 6 bases and 2 bases, with 10 bases remaining between them. The CDR3 is 13 residues long. This CDR3 reads CASSFQLNTEAFF. CDR3 nucleotides: TGCGCCAGCAGCTTCCAGCTAAACACTGAAGCTTTCTTT.

This clone was seen a few times. V is TRBV30 and J is TRBJ1-2, with a possible D match to TRBD1 (6 bases). This CDR3 contains 12 residues. The germline V gene encodes CDR1 GTSNPN and CDR2 SVGIG (reference sequence). V lost 4 bases and J 3 bases, leaving 9 bases between the germline ends. As DNA, the CDR3 is TGTGCCTGGATCACAGGGTACTATGGCTACACCTTC. It yields the protein CAWITGYYGYTF.

This clone was picked up a small number of times. The chain joins TRBV6-8 to TRBJ1-5, with a weak D call TRBD1 (6 bases). The CDR3 has 15 amino acids. CDR1 MNHGY and CDR2 SAAAGT come from the germline V gene. V gave up 4 bases and J gave up 3 bases, with 13 bases separating them. The CDR3 here is CASSLWGHLNQPQHF. CDR3 bases: TGTGCCAGCAGTTTATGGGGACACCTCAATCAGCCCCAGCATTTT.

The CDR3 DNA reads as TGCGCCAGCAGCTTATGGACAGGGGTCACCGGGGAGCTGTTTTTT. The encoded protein is CASSLWTGVTGELFF. The chain uses TRBV5-1 and TRBJ2-2, with 9 bases fitting TRBD1. Germline V CDR1 and CDR2: SGHRS, YFSETQ. This CDR3 is built from 15 residues. The V segment lost 2 bases and the J segment 4 bases; nucleotides outside the gene matches: 3.

This chain joins TRBV5-1 and TRBJ1-3, with unresolved D. The germline V and J ends were trimmed by 3 bases and 0 bases, with 7 bases remaining between them. CDR3 length: 14 amino acids. From germline, CDR1 is SGHRS and CDR2 YFSETQ. The CDR3 nucleotides read TGCGCCAGCAGCTCCACGTTCTCTGGAAACACCATATATTTT. This sequence encodes CASSSTFSGNTIYF.

This clone was counted only a few times. The chain combines TRBV12-5 with TRBJ1-2; weak D call: TRBD1 (5 bases). The CDR3 length is 14 residues. Germline CDR1 and CDR2: LGHNT and FRNRAP. DNA for the CDR3: TGTGCCAGCTCAGGGATTCAAATTAACTATGGCTACACCTTC. Translating gives CASSGIQINYGYTF.

This clone appeared many times. V and J are TRBV11-3 and TRBJ1-2; perhaps TRBD1 as D (5 bases). Per the germline V gene, CDR1 is SGHNT and CDR2 is YENEEA. V was cut by 3 bases and J by 6 bases, with 17 bases left in between. The CDR3 sequence is 15 residues long. The CDR3 loop is CASSLPLGGPNGYTF. DNA of the CDR3: TGTGCCAGCAGCTTGCCTCTGGGGGGTCCTAATGGCTACACCTTC.